The next 26 T cell receptor beta chains were all read from a single sample in a study of blood T cell repertoires in COVID-19. The assay was immunoSEQ multiplex PCR, and TCRdb's table has in-frame clones only and misses some. The sample contains about 160,000 clones, 79% of which appear only once. Sequences were obtained from peripheral blood. These receptors originate from a woman in her sixties with COVID-19, enrolled during active disease.

The V and J genes are TRBV5-1 and TRBJ1-6, with D unclear. The germline CDR1 and CDR2 sequences are SGHRS and YFSETQ. V was pared by 5 bases and J by 8 bases, with 11 bases between. The CDR3 is 13 amino acids. CDR3 protein: CASSSDTDSPLHF. CDR3 coding DNA: TGCGCCAGCAGTTCAGACACGGATTCACCCCTCCACTTT. Drawing the rest from reference TRBV5-1 and TRBJ1-6, the complete variable domain is KAGVTQTPRYLIKTRGQQVTLSCSPISGHRSVSWYQQTPGQGLQFLFEYFSETQRNKGNFPGRFSGRQFSNSRSEMNVSTLELGDSALYLCASSSDTDSPLHFGNGTRLTVT.

V and J are TRBV19 and TRBJ2-4, with 12 nucleotides matching TRBD1. J lost 1 base, V lost 0 bases, and 4 bases had no gene match. Looked up from germline, CDR1 is LNHDA and CDR2 is SQIVND (reference sequence). The CDR3 totals 18 residues. The CDR3 DNA sequence: TGTGCCAGTAGTATAGATCCGGGACAGGGGGCGGCCAAAAACATTCAGTACTTC. Encoded protein: CASSIDPGQGAAKNIQYF.

The chain carries TRBV5-1 and TRBJ1-4, with 7 nucleotides matching TRBD1. Germline V gene data show CDR1 as SGHRS and CDR2 as YFSETQ. The CDR3 consists of 16 residues. Trimming cost V 4 bases and J 5 bases; bases outside gene matches: 11. The CDR3 region has the DNA TGCGCCAGCAGCCTGTTAGGGGGCGCGGGGAATGAAAAACTGTTTTTT. It translates to CASSLLGGAGNEKLFF.

This sequence joins TRBV19 and TRBJ2-7, with 12 bases that match TRBD2. J lost 7 bases, V lost 5 bases, and 3 bases had no gene match. The length of the CDR3 is 13 residues. Germline values: CDR1 LNHDA, CDR2 SQIVND (reference sequence). As DNA, the CDR3 is TGTGCCAGTAGTGGACTAGCGGGACGGGAGCAGTACTTC. The encoded protein is CASSGLAGREQYF.

The count of this clone is one. The rearrangement links TRBV5-6 to TRBJ1-2; D possibly corresponds to TRBD1 (6 bases). The CDR3 contains 11 residues. The germline gives CDR1 SGHDT, CDR2 YYEEEE. Trimming cost V 0 bases and J 12 bases, with 9 bases left between them. CDR3 DNA sequence: TGTGCCAGCAGCTTGGACAGGGTTCACACCTTC. It codes for CASSLDRVHTF.

The rearrangement joins TRBV6-4 to TRBJ2-7; possible D gene TRBD2, 5 bases. Germline loops: CDR1 MRHNA, CDR2 SNTAGT. Trimming pared 3 bases from V and 1 base from J, leaving 22 bases between. The CDR3 covers 18 residues. This chain's CDR3 is CASSEVEAAYNPSYEQYF. In nucleotides, the CDR3 is TGTGCCAGCAGTGAGGTCGAAGCGGCGTACAATCCTTCCTACGAGCAGTACTTC.

The chain carries TRBV9 and TRBJ2-2; 7 nucleotides match TRBD1. CDR1 and CDR2 from the germline V gene are SGDLS and YYNGEE. V shed 1 base, J shed 4 bases, and the junction held 4 bases outside the gene matches. This CDR3 is built from 15 residues. CDR3 nucleotides: TGTGCCAGCAGCGTATATGGACAGGCCACCGGGGAGCTGTTTTTT. It is translated as CASSVYGQATGELFF.

This chain uses TRBV6-5 with TRBJ1-3; D might be TRBD1 (5 bases). From germline, CDR1 is MNHEY and CDR2 SVGAGI. This CDR3 is built from 14 residues. Trimming stripped 5 bases from V and 0 bases from J, with 8 bases between. In DNA, the CDR3 is TGTGCCAGCAGTCGGACACGCTCTGGAAACACCATATATTTT. Its translation is CASSRTRSGNTIYF.

This clone was seen a single time. V is TRBV19 and J is TRBJ1-1; 9 positions match TRBD1. The CDR3 is 16 residues long. The V gene's germline CDR1 is LNHDA and CDR2 SQIVND (reference sequence). Losses at the gene ends were 5 bases for V and 3 bases for J; bases not matched to a gene: 10. The CDR3 coding sequence is TGTGCCAGTAGTCCCACGGGGACAGGGTGGGACACTGAAGCTTTCTTT. The encoded protein is CASSPTGTGWDTEAFF.

The J gene is TRBJ2-3, the V gene TRBV6-5; TRBD2 matches 10 bases. Trimming cost V 6 bases and J 4 bases; bases outside gene matches: 7. This CDR3 has 15 amino acids. Germline CDR1 reads MNHEY; CDR2 reads SVGAGI. CDR3: CASRFKREGADTQYF. In DNA form, the CDR3 reads TGTGCCAGCAGGTTTAAGCGGGAGGGTGCAGATACGCAGTATTTT.

The J gene is TRBJ1-5, the V gene TRBV6-2 or TRBV6-3, with TRBD1 as a possible D gene (5 bases). V shed 3 bases and J shed 2 bases, with 14 bases lying between them. The CDR3 sequence is 16 residues long. The germline V gene has CDR1 MNHEY and CDR2 SVGEGT. The CDR3 loop is CASSYGGGGGNQPQHF. For the CDR3, the DNA is TGTGCCAGCAGTTATGGTGGGGGGGGAGGCAATCAGCCCCAGCATTTT.

J is TRBJ1-2 and V is TRBV3-1 (or the pseudogene TRBV3-2), with TRBD1 matching over 7 bases. V lost 3 bases and J lost 0; bases outside the gene matches: 1. The CDR3 has 14 residues. Germline assignment: CDR1 LGHDT and CDR2 YNNKEL (reference sequence). The CDR3 spells CASSHDRANYGYTF. CDR3 sequence (DNA): TGTGCCAGCAGCCATGACAGGGCTAACTATGGCTACACCTTC.

The chain joins TRBV14 to TRBJ2-1; 16 bases match TRBD2. With 2 bases clipped from V and 7 bases from J, the junction kept 2 bases outside the gene matches. CDR3 length: 16 residues. Germline V lookup: CDR1 SGHDN, CDR2 FVKESK. CDR3 nucleotides: TGTGCCAGCAGCCAATTGGGACTAGCGGGGGGGAATGAGCAGTTCTTC. Residues: CASSQLGLAGGNEQFF.

The chain employs TRBV7-3 and TRBJ2-3; TRBD1 agrees at 7 bases. Germline trimming cut 5 bases from V and 3 bases from J; bases unmatched to any gene: 11. The CDR3 sequence is 16 residues long. Germline lookup yields CDR1 SGHTA and CDR2 FQGTGA. CDR3 coding DNA: TGTGCCAGCAGCCAGGGACAGAACCTAAAAACAGATACGCAGTATTTT. Translation: CASSQGQNLKTDTQYF.

The chain combines TRBV4-1 with TRBJ1-4, with TRBD1 matching 10 bases. CDR3 size: 17 residues. From germline, CDR1 is MGHRA and CDR2 YSYEKL. Trimming cost V 5 bases and J 3 bases; bases outside gene matches: 9. The CDR3 reads CASSGWTGGSANEKLFF. The DNA of the CDR3 is TGCGCCAGCAGCGGGTGGACAGGGGGTTCGGCTAATGAAAAACTGTTTTTT.

The chain couples TRBV10-3 to TRBJ2-7; 9 bases line up with TRBD2. The CDR3 totals 14 residues. V was clipped by 2 bases and J by 6 bases; unmatched bases: 5. CDR1 ENHRY and CDR2 SYGVKD come from the germline V gene. CDR3 nucleotide sequence: TGTGCCATCAGTGAGGGGCTAGCGGGGACCGAGCAGTACGTC. Protein: CAISEGLAGTEQYV.

The V call is TRBV2, the J call TRBJ2-2; 8 bases are a match to TRBD2. The CDR3 consists of 15 residues. CDR1 is SNHLY, CDR2 FYNNEI, per germline. The junction had 4 bases not matched to a gene; V was cut back by 6 bases and J by 1 base. CDR3: CASSSGLENTGELFF. In nucleotides, the CDR3 is TGTGCCAGCAGCTCGGGACTAGAGAACACCGGGGAGCTGTTTTTT.

The CDR3 loop is CAINRLAGSTDTQYF. The CDR3 region has the DNA TGTGCCATCAACCGACTAGCGGGGAGCACAGATACGCAGTATTTT. The chain joins TRBV10-3 to TRBJ2-3, with 11 bases identical to TRBD2. The CDR3 covers 15 residues. Germline V lookup: CDR1 ENHRY, CDR2 SYGVKD. With 7 bases clipped from V and 0 bases from J, the junction kept 3 bases outside the gene matches.

The CDR3 region is CASSLRGQVNTEAFF. The CDR3 DNA reads as TGTGCCAGCAGCTTGAGGGGACAGGTGAACACTGAAGCTTTCTTT. The genes are TRBV3-1 (or the pseudogene TRBV3-2) and TRBJ1-1, with 8 nucleotides matching TRBD1. The V gene's germline CDR1 is LGHDT and CDR2 YNNKEL (reference sequence). The CDR3 covers 15 residues. The junction had 5 bases not matched to a gene; V was cut back by 5 bases and J by 0 bases.

The V and J genes are TRBV15 and TRBJ2-7; 9 nucleotides agree with TRBD1. From germline, CDR1 is LNHNV and CDR2 YYDKDF (reference sequence). This CDR3 spans 15 amino acids. After removal of 3 bases from V and 5 bases from J, the junction contained 8 bases not matched to a gene. CDR3 sequence reads: CATSSPGTGWHEQYF. The CDR3, as DNA: TGTGCCACCAGCAGTCCCGGGACAGGGTGGCACGAGCAGTACTTC. Based on the CDR3 plus reference TRBV15 and TRBJ2-7, the full variable domain is DAMVIQNPRYQVTQFGKPVTLSCSQTLNHNVMYWYQQKSSQAPKLLFHYYDKDFNNEADTPDNFQSRRPNTSFCFLDIRSPGLGDTAMYLCATSSPGTGWHEQYFGPGTRLTVT.

This chain joins TRBV24-1 and TRBJ2-3; a weak D match, TRBD2 (5 bases). CDR1 is KGHDR, CDR2 SFDVKD, per germline. The CDR3 has 21 amino acids. V dropped 0 bases and J dropped 5 bases, with 29 bases sitting between them. CDR3 residues: CATSDLPPSRVSEDNGDTQYF. The CDR3 DNA reads as TGTGCCACCAGTGATTTGCCCCCTAGCCGCGTTTCAGAAGATAATGGAGATACGCAGTATTTT.

This chain uses TRBV13 with TRBJ2-5; D perhaps matches TRBD1 (6 bases). The CDR3 has 15 residues. Germline CDR1 reads PRHDT; CDR2 reads FYEKMQ (reference sequence). V shed 0 bases and J shed 3 bases, with 11 bases lying between them. CDR3 sequence (DNA): TGTGCCAGCAGCTTAGGGGACAGCGGAAAAGAGACCCAGTACTTC. Translating gives CASSLGDSGKETQYF.

This clone showed up many times. The J gene is TRBJ1-2, the V gene TRBV7-2, with 7 bases identical to TRBD1. Germline assignment: CDR1 SGHTA and CDR2 FQGNSA. Trimming removed 1 base from V and 5 bases from J; junction bases left unmatched: 7. The CDR3 is made up of 15 amino acids. The DNA for the CDR3 is TGTGCCAGCAGCTTAGTTAGAGGGGGCGCATATGGCTACACCTTC. Its protein is CASSLVRGGAYGYTF.

V gene TRBV6-2 or TRBV6-3 combines with J gene TRBJ1-2; TRBD1 is a possible D gene (5 bases). V lost 5 bases to trimming and J lost 0 bases, with 16 bases between them. Germline V gene data show CDR1 as MNHEY and CDR2 as SVGEGT. The CDR3 extends over 16 amino acids. CDR3 region: CASSHWGRRSNYGYTF. The CDR3 DNA reads as TGTGCCAGCAGTCACTGGGGCCGCCGGTCTAACTATGGCTACACCTTC.

This clone came up once. This chain joins TRBV7-2 and TRBJ2-3, with 7 bases aligning to TRBD2. The CDR3 sequence is 18 residues long. Losses at the gene ends were 6 bases for V and 6 bases for J; bases not matched to a gene: 21. Germline loops: CDR1 SGHTA, CDR2 FQGNSA. CDR3 region: CASRLFAASGGMGDTQYF. In nucleotides, the CDR3 is TGTGCCAGCAGACTTTTCGCGGCTAGCGGTGGTATGGGGGATACGCAGTATTTT.

The chain carries TRBV5-4 and TRBJ1-1; 8 nucleotides match TRBD1. Germline V gene lookup returns CDR1 SGHNT and CDR2 YYREEE (reference sequence). V was pared by 4 bases and J by 8 bases, with 10 bases of the junction left unmatched. This CDR3 region has 14 residues. The CDR3 protein is CASSPRTGRVEAFF. As DNA, the CDR3 is TGTGCCAGCAGCCCACGGACAGGGAGGGTCGAAGCTTTCTTT. Combining the CDR3 with reference TRBV5-4 and TRBJ1-1 gives the whole variable domain ETGVTQSPTHLIKTRGQQVTLRCSSQSGHNTVSWYQQALGQGPQFIFQYYREEENGRGNFPPRFSGLQFPNYSSELNVNALELDDSALYLCASSPRTGRVEAFFGQGTRLTVV.